This T cell receptor (beta chain) is drawn from a study of blood T cell repertoires in COVID-19. Looking at the study overall: Samples of COVID-19 (acute and convalescent) were obtained from the United States, Italy and Spain.

The method was immunoSEQ multiplex PCR; TCRdb's version includes in-frame clones alone and lacks a portion of them. The repertoire consists of 60,000 or so clones, with about 90% occurring once and the leading ten covering about a tenth. This clone has just one count. The sequencing sample was made of peripheral blood. The clonotype originates from a human donor with acute or convalescent COVID-19. The donor label of this sample is uncertain.

The CDR3, as DNA: TGTGCCAGCAGCCGGCAGACTAGCGGGAGCTACAATGAGCAGTTCTTC. This sequence encodes CASSRQTSGSYNEQFF. This chain links TRBV13 with TRBJ2-1; the match to TRBD2 covers 12 bases. CDR3 length: 16 residues. V lost 5 bases, J lost 3 bases, and 5 bases stayed unmatched. Germline CDR1 PRHDT, CDR2 FYEKMQ (reference sequence). The whole variable domain, remainder taken from reference TRBV13 and TRBJ2-1, is AAGVIQSPRHLIKEKRETATLKCYPIPRHDTVYWYQQGPGQDPQFLISFYEKMQSDKGSIPDRFSAQQFSDYHSELNMSSLELGDSALYFCASSRQTSGSYNEQFFGPGTRLTVL.